This entry features one T cell receptor (beta chain) sequence. The antigen remains undetermined. This entry belongs to a study of identifying expanded T cells in peripheral blood. Findings of the study overall: Clone count variance between two-week samples rose with total template count. Differentially abundant clones: approximately 1.3 between replicates, around 16 at roughly 15 days, 19 to 20 at four.

The method was immunoSEQ multiplex PCR; TCRdb's version includes in-frame clones alone and lacks a portion of them. The data hold 75,000 to 100,000 clones, with around nine tenths observed a single time. Collection occurred without any documented infections or immune events in donors. The sample consisted of blood. The clonotype was recovered from a person between 18 and 69 years old in good health.

The CDR3 bases are TGCAGCGTTTTCAGGGGGCGGGAGACCCAGTACTTC. This encodes CSVFRGRETQYF. V gene TRBV29-1 combines with J gene TRBJ2-5; 8 nucleotides agree with TRBD1. The CDR3 length is 12 residues. Trimming took 5 bases from V and 5 from J; bases not matched to a gene: 4. CDR1 and CDR2 (germline): SQVTM, ANQGSEA. Using reference TRBV29-1 and TRBJ2-5 for the parts outside the CDR3, the full variable domain is SAVISQKPSRDICQRGTSLTIQCQVDSQVTMMFWYRQQPGQSLTLIATANQGSEATYESGFVIDKFPISRPNLTFSTLTVSNMSPEDSSIYLCSVFRGRETQYFGPGTRLLVL.